Following are 23 T cell receptor beta chains from one sample sequenced in a study of identical twins. TCRdb ran MiXCR on the 5' RACE reads and lists one entry per CDR3 protein. Altogether hundreds of thousands of distinct CDR3 sequences are present, more than 6.5% being singletons, with the ten largest covering around 2.1%. This same sample was also part of a study on yellow fever vaccine responses in identical twins.

The sequenced material came from memory (CD45RO+) T cells sorted from blood. All receptors derive from a woman in her late teens or twenties in good health.

In its sample, this clonotype was seen a few times. Compared with germline, one end of the junction differs, possibly owing to a read error. This chain links TRBV11-2 with TRBJ2-1; TRBD2 aligns across 9 bases. Germline values: CDR1 SGHAT, CDR2 FQNNGV. The CDR3 contains 13 residues. The CDR3 region is CASSSGTSPVLVF. The CDR3 nucleotides read TGTGCCAGCAGCTCCGGGACTAGCCCAGTATTGGTCTTC.

The CDR3 sequence: CASSLPGGLAHEQFF. In nucleotides, the CDR3 is TGTGCCAGCAGCTTACCGGGAGGGCTAGCGCATGAGCAGTTCTTC. This chain connects TRBV5-6 to TRBJ2-1; 8 bases are shared with TRBD2. The germline gives CDR1 SGHDT, CDR2 YYEEEE. CDR3 length equals 15 residues. V dropped 2 bases and J dropped 8; count of bases not matched to a gene: 9.

This sequence joins TRBV7-2 and TRBJ2-4; weak D call: TRBD2 (6 bases). V lost 4 bases and J 6 bases, leaving 13 bases between the germline ends. CDR1 and CDR2 from the germline V gene are SGHTA and FQGNSA. The CDR3 spans 14 residues. This CDR3 reads CASSSWRDGNIQYF. CDR3 DNA: TGTGCCAGCAGCTCGTGGCGGGATGGAAACATTCAGTACTTC. Complete variable domain (other parts from reference TRBV7-2 and TRBJ2-4): GAGVSQSPSNKVTEKGKDVELRCDPISGHTALYWYRQSLGQGLEFLIYFQGNSAPDKSGLPSDRFSAERTGGSVSTLTIQRTQQEDSAVYLCASSSWRDGNIQYFGAGTRLSVL.

This clonotype appeared many times. The V call is TRBV28, the J call TRBJ1-2, with a weak D call TRBD1 (5 bases). CDR1 and CDR2 (germline): MDHEN, SYDVKM. CDR3 size: 14 residues. Trimming cost V 2 bases and J 6 bases, with 13 bases left between them. The CDR3 here is CASSLRDGRDGYTF. Here the CDR3 DNA reads TGTGCCAGCAGTTTACGGGACGGAAGGGATGGCTACACCTTC.

The chain carries TRBV20-1 and TRBJ1-1; possible D gene TRBD1, 5 bases. The V end lost 0 bases, the J end lost 4 bases, and 9 bases lay between the germline ends. Germline CDR1 is DFQATT and CDR2 is SNEGSKA (reference sequence). The CDR3 totals 13 residues. CDR3 region: CSARERGFTEAFF. The DNA for the CDR3 is TGCAGTGCTAGAGAAAGGGGATTCACTGAAGCTTTCTTT.

This sequence joins TRBV7-3 and TRBJ2-3; 15 bases align to TRBD2. Germline V gene sequence: CDR1 SGHTA, CDR2 FQGTGA. The V gene end was trimmed by 5 bases and the J gene end by 8 bases; junction bases not matched to a gene: 5. This CDR3 is built from 15 residues. CDR3 sequence (DNA): TGTGCCAGCAGCCCTGGACTAGCGGGAGGGCTTACGCAGTATTTT. It is translated as CASSPGLAGGLTQYF.

A single count supports this clonotype. The chain links TRBV2 to TRBJ2-1, with 7 bases that match TRBD1. J gave up 2 bases and V 6 bases, and 7 bases lay outside the gene matches. Germline V gene data show CDR1 as SNHLY and CDR2 as FYNNEI. This CDR3 region has 15 residues. In DNA form, the CDR3 reads TGTGCCAGCAGGGAGACAGGGTCAACCTACAATGAGCAGTTCTTC. Protein: CASRETGSTYNEQFF.

The J gene is TRBJ2-2, the V gene TRBV2; possible D gene TRBD1, 6 bases. This CDR3 has 14 amino acids. From germline, CDR1 is SNHLY and CDR2 FYNNEI. Trimming cost V 6 bases and J 5 bases, with 13 bases left between them. CDR3 loop: CASSGFTGTGELFF. DNA for the CDR3: TGTGCCAGCAGCGGTTTTACAGGGACCGGGGAGCTGTTTTTT.

This clonotype was detected a few times. The V call is TRBV28, the J call TRBJ2-7; 9 nucleotides agree with TRBD1. In germline, CDR1 is MDHEN, CDR2 SYDVKM. The CDR3 covers 14 residues. The V segment lost 8 bases and the J segment 2 bases; nucleotides outside the gene matches: 7. Written as DNA, the CDR3 is TGTGCCAGCTTCCCCGGACAGGGGACCTACGAGCAGTACTTC. This sequence encodes CASFPGQGTYEQYF.

This clonotype showed up just a few times. The J gene is TRBJ2-3, the V gene TRBV20-1; D is undetermined. Germline V lookup: CDR1 DFQATT, CDR2 SNEGSKA (reference sequence). This CDR3 is built from 17 residues. Trimming cost V 0 bases and J 1 base, with 17 bases left between them. In DNA form, the CDR3 reads TGCAGTGCTAGAGATCCCAGGAAGGCGACCGGCACAGATACGCAGTATTTT. As protein: CSARDPRKATGTDTQYF.

This clonotype has more than one count but fewer than ten. The chain recombines TRBV24-1 with TRBJ2-2; D remains ambiguous. Trimming removed 5 bases at V and 1 base at J, with 10 bases between. Germline V lookup: CDR1 KGHDR, CDR2 SFDVKD. The CDR3 runs to 15 residues. The CDR3 reads CATSGPRWNTGELFF. In DNA form, the CDR3 reads TGTGCCACCAGTGGTCCAAGGTGGAACACCGGGGAGCTGTTTTTT.

This clonotype came up a few times. This chain joins TRBV6-1 and TRBJ2-1, with 12 bases matching TRBD2. V gave up 6 bases and J gave up 5 bases; unmatched junction bases: 11. Per the germline V gene, CDR1 is MNHNS and CDR2 is SASEGT. The length of the CDR3 is 17 residues. The CDR3 sequence is CASSRLGLAGGDNEQFF. CDR3 DNA: TGTGCCAGCAGCCGACTGGGACTAGCGGGCGGCGACAATGAGCAGTTCTTC.

This clonotype was found many times. The chain has TRBV3-1 and TRBJ1-6; tentatively, D is TRBD1 (6 bases). V lost 0 bases, J lost 7 bases, and 7 bases lay in between. The CDR3 consists of 14 residues. The germline gives CDR1 LGHDT, CDR2 YNNKEL (reference sequence). CDR3 region: CASSQDQGNSPLHF. CDR3 DNA sequence: TGTGCCAGCAGCCAAGATCAGGGGAATTCACCCCTCCACTTT.

CDR3 residues: CASQRLAGDLEQYF. The CDR3, as DNA: TGCGCCAGTCAACGACTAGCGGGAGATCTCGAGCAGTACTTC. V is TRBV5-1 and J is TRBJ2-7, with 12 positions matching TRBD2. Germline CDR1 reads SGHRS; CDR2 reads YFSETQ. The CDR3 consists of 14 residues. V lost 8 bases to trimming and J lost 6 bases; unmatched junction nucleotides: 9.

The chain links TRBV5-1 to TRBJ2-4; the D is unclear. V was shortened by 9 bases and J by 0 bases, with 16 bases between the two germline ends. This CDR3 is built from 15 residues. Germline loops: CDR1 SGHRS, CDR2 YFSETQ. CDR3: CAILPSGLAKNIQYF. The CDR3 nucleotides are TGCGCCATACTCCCCAGTGGGCTAGCCAAAAACATTCAGTACTTC.

The rearrangement uses TRBV6-4 and TRBJ2-1, with 10 nucleotides matching TRBD2. The CDR3 consists of 15 residues. Germline assignment: CDR1 MRHNA and CDR2 SNTAGT. With V trimmed by 2 bases and J by 6 bases, 4 bases remained unmatched. The DNA of the CDR3 is TGTGCCAGCAGTGACGGAGCGGGGGGGCCCAATGAGCAGTTCTTC. Amino acid sequence: CASSDGAGGPNEQFF.

Only a few counts were recorded for this clonotype. CDR3: CATSRDGLAGKGEQFF. The CDR3 DNA follows: TGTGCCACCAGCAGAGATGGGCTAGCGGGAAAGGGTGAGCAGTTCTTC. The J gene is TRBJ2-1, the V gene TRBV15; the match to TRBD2 covers 9 bases. The junction had 9 bases not matched to a gene; V was cut back by 0 bases and J by 9 bases. CDR1 and CDR2 from the germline V gene are LNHNV and YYDKDF (reference sequence). The CDR3 sequence is 16 residues long.

This clonotype was counted a few times. The chain links TRBV28 to TRBJ1-5; no reliable D call. The V gene lost 3 bases and the J gene lost 4 bases, with 13 bases spanning the gap. Germline CDR1 reads MDHEN; CDR2 reads SYDVKM. The CDR3 sequence is 15 residues long. The CDR3 DNA is TGTGCCAGCAGTTTGTGGCAGGTGGGTAATCAGCCCCAGCATTTT. This translates into CASSLWQVGNQPQHF.

This clonotype was observed many times. The V and J genes are TRBV24-1 and TRBJ2-1; 7 bases fit TRBD2. This CDR3 has 16 amino acids. The trim removed 4 bases at V and 7 bases at J, leaving 12 bases unmatched. Germline-derived CDR1 and CDR2 are KGHDR and SFDVKD. The CDR3 region is CATSDWKAGGRNEQFF. The CDR3 DNA sequence: TGTGCCACCAGTGACTGGAAGGCCGGGGGGAGAAATGAGCAGTTCTTC.

This clonotype was picked up many times. The chain combines TRBV12-3 or TRBV12-4 with TRBJ1-4; maybe TRBD1 (6 bases). This CDR3 spans 15 amino acids. V shed 6 bases and J shed 0 bases, with 11 bases lying between them. The CDR3 DNA follows: TGTGCCAGCAGCCCTCAGGGGACAACTAATGAAAAACTGTTTTTT. Amino acid sequence: CASSPQGTTNEKLFF.

The chain is built from TRBV5-1 and TRBJ2-7, with 7 bases matching TRBD1. Germline-derived CDR1 and CDR2 are SGHRS and YFSETQ. This CDR3 is 15 amino acids long. V dropped 0 bases and J dropped 5; count of bases not matched to a gene: 8. CDR3 DNA: TGCGCCAGCAGCTTGGAGTACACAGGGGAAAACGAGCAGTACTTC. As protein: CASSLEYTGENEQYF.

The sample holds a few counts of this clonotype. The rearrangement joins TRBV21-1 to TRBJ1-1. TRBV21-1 is deemed a pseudogene. The CDR3 extends over 17 amino acids. Here the CDR3 DNA reads TGTGCCAGCAGCAAGGGGATAAAACAGAGCATGAACACTGAAGCTTTCTTT. Amino acid sequence: CASSKGIKQSMNTEAFF.

This clonotype occurred many times. V is TRBV7-9 and J is TRBJ2-1, with 7 bases lining up with TRBD1. Germline lookup yields CDR1 SEHNR and CDR2 FQNEAQ (reference sequence). CDR3 length: 14 residues. V gave up 5 bases and J gave up 4 bases; unmatched junction bases: 5. CDR3 sequence (DNA): TGTGCCAGCAGCCTCCTGGACAGGTACAATGAGCAGTTCTTC. Residues: CASSLLDRYNEQFF. Variable domain in full (rest from reference TRBV7-9 and TRBJ2-1): DTGVSQNPRHKITKRGQNVTFRCDPISEHNRLYWYRQTLGQGPEFLTYFQNEAQLEKSRLLSDRFSAERPKGSFSTLEIQRTEQGDSAMYLCASSLLDRYNEQFFGPGTRLTVL.